The rows below give T cell receptor beta chains drawn from one sample of a study of T cell repertoires in cytomegalovirus infection. From the reads, TCRdb called clonotypes with MiXCR, one entry per CDR3 protein. Altogether around 530,000 distinct CDR3 sequences are present, about a quarter being singletons, with the ten largest covering roughly an eighth. Sample: PBMCs. Source of these receptors: a human donor in good health (CMV status not recorded). Some clones in this sample may be carry-over from other donors' samples. Each CDR3 is given with its conserved first and last residue. The D gene is left open where the match is weak. Clone size is shown for a subset of rows, as once, few, many or a class of expanded clone.

clone_size,v_call,d_call,j_call,cdr3_aa,cdr3_nt
few,TRBV12-3/TRBV12-4,TRBD1,TRBJ1-1,CASRTYRGETEAFF,TGTGCCAGCAGAACTTACAGGGGCGAAACTGAAGCTTTCTTT
.,TRBV6-6,TRBD2,TRBJ2-1,CASSPTLGLAGGPNEQFF,TGTGCCAGCAGTCCAACCTTGGGGCTAGCGGGAGGTCCCAATGAGCAGTTCTTC
.,TRBV28,.,TRBJ2-7,CASSLQGGNEQYF,TGTGCCAGCAGTTTACAGGGGGGGAACGAGCAGTACTTC
.,TRBV6-4,.,TRBJ2-3,CASSVDGGGDSDTQYF,TGTGCCAGCAGTGTAGACGGTGGTGGTGATTCAGATACGCAGTATTTT
.,TRBV19,TRBD2,TRBJ2-1,CASSILPGGSYNEQFF,TGTGCCAGTAGTATCCTTCCGGGAGGCTCCTACAATGAGCAGTTCTTC
.,TRBV6-2/TRBV6-3,TRBD1,TRBJ1-5,CASSNPGQPIRPYSNQPQHF,TGTGCCAGCAGTAATCCGGGACAGCCAATAAGACCCTATAGCAATCAGCCCCAGCATTTT
.,TRBV5-1,TRBD2,TRBJ2-5,CASSLASGGVKETQYF,TGCGCCAGCAGCTTGGCCTCGGGAGGTGTTAAAGAGACCCAGTACTTC
.,TRBV7-4,.,TRBJ1-2,CASSPSTGQRYGYTF,TGTGCCAGCAGCCCAAGTACTGGGCAGCGCTATGGCTACACCTTC
few,TRBV3-1,TRBD2,TRBJ2-2,CASSQTLAGTNTGELFF,TGTGCCAGCAGCCAAACTTTAGCGGGAACGAACACCGGGGAGCTGTTTTTT
.,TRBV4-3,.,TRBJ2-7,CASSQDQVWGEHEQYF,TGCGCCAGCAGCCAAGATCAAGTTTGGGGGGAGCACGAGCAGTACTTC
many,TRBV7-2,TRBD2,TRBJ2-1,CAIGTSGSYNEQFF,TGTGCCATCGGGACTAGCGGCTCTTACAATGAGCAGTTCTTC